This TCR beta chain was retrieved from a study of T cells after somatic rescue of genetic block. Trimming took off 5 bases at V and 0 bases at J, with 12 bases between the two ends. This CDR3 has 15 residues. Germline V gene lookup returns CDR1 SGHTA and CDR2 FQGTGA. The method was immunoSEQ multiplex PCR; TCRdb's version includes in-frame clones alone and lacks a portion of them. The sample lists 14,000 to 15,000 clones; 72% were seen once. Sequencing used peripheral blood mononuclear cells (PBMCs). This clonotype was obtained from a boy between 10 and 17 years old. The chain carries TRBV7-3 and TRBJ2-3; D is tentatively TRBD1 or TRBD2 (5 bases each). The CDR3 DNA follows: TGTGCCAGCAGCCTTGGGGACCGCAGCACAGATACGCAGTATTTT. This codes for CASSLGDRSTDTQYF.